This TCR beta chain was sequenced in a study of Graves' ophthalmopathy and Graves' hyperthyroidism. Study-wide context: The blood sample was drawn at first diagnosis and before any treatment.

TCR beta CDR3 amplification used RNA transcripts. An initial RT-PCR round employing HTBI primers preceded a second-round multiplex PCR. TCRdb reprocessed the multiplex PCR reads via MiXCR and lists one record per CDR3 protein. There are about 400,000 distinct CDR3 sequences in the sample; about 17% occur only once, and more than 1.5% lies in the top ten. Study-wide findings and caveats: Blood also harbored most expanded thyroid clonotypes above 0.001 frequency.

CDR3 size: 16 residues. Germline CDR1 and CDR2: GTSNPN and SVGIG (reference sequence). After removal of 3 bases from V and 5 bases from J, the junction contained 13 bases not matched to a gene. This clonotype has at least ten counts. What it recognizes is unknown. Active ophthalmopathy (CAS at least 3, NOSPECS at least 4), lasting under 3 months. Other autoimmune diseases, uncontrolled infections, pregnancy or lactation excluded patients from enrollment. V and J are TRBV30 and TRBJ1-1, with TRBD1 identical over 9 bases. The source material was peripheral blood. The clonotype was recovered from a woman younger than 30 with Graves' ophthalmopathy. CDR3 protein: CAWRRGTGKGRTEAFF. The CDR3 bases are TGTGCCTGGAGGCGGGGGACAGGGAAGGGGAGAACTGAAGCTTTCTTT.